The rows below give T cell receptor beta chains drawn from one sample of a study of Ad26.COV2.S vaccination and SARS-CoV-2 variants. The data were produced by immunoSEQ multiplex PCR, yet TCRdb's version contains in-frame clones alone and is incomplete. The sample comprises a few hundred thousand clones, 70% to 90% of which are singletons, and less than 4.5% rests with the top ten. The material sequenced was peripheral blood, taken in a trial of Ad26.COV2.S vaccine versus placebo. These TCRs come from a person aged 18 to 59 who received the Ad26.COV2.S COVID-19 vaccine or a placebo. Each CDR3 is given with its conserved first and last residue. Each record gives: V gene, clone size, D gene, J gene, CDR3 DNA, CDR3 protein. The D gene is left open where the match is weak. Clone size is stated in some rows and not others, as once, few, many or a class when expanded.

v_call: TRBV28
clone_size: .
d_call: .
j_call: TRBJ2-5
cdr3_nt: TGTGCCAGCAGGACTCAAGAGACCCAGTACTTC
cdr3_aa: CASRTQETQYF

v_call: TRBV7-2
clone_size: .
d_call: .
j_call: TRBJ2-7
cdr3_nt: TGTGCCAGCAGTTTTTCCGGGACGGCGGCCTACGAGCAGTACTTC
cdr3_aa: CASSFSGTAAYEQYF

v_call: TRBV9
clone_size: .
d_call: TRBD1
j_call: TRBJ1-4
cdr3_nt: TGTGCCAGCAGCGTAGCTGACAGGGGGTCTAATGAAAAACTGTTTTTT
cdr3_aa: CASSVADRGSNEKLFF

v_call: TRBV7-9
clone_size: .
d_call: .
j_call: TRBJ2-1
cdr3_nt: TGTGCCAGCAGCTTGCTAGCCCCTGAGCAGTTCTTC
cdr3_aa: CASSLLAPEQFF

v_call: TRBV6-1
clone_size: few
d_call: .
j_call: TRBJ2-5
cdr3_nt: TGTGCCAGCAGTGAGGCGTCATACAACCAAGAGACCCAGTACTTC
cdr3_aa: CASSEASYNQETQYF

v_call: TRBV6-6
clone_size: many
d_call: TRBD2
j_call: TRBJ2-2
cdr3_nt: TGTGCCAGCAGTTATAAGCGGGGGGACACCGGGGAGCTGTTTTTT
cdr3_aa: CASSYKRGDTGELFF

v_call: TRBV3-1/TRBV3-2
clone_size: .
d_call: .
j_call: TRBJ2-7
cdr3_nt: TGTGCCAGCAGCCAAGCCGGACAGATCTCCTACGAGCAGTACTTC
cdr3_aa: CASSQAGQISYEQYF

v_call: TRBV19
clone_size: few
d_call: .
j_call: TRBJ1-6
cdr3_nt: TGTGCCAGTAGTATCTCGCACGGGGGGGCCTCACCCCTCCACTTT
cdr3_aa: CASSISHGGASPLHF

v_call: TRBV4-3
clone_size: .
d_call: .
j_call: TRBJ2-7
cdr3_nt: TGCGCCAGCAGCCATTCCCGGGTCTACGAGCAGTACTTC
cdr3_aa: CASSHSRVYEQYF

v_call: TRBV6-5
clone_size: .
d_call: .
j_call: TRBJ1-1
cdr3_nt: TGTGCCAGCAGCCGTGATTGGAACACTGAAGCTTTCTTT
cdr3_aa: CASSRDWNTEAFF

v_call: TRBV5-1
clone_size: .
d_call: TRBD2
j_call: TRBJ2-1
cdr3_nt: TGCGCCAGCAGCGGGGGACTACAAAACCCATACAATGAGCAGTTCTTC
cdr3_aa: CASSGGLQNPYNEQFF

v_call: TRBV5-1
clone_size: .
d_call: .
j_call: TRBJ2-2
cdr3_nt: TGCGCCAGCAGCTTGAGTCGGCCGAACACCGGGGAGCTGTTTTTT
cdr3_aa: CASSLSRPNTGELFF

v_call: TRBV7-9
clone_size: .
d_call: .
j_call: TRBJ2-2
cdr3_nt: TGTGCCAGCAGCCTGATCTCCCGAAGTACCGGGGAGCTGTTTTTT
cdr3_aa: CASSLISRSTGELFF

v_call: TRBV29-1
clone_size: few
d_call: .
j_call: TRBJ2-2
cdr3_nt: TGCAGCGCCCGTTCCTTTGGTGGGGGGGAGCTGTTTTTT
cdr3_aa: CSARSFGGGELFF

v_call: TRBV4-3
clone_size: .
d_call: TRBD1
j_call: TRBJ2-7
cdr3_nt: TGCGCCAGCAGCCAAGGCCCGGGACAGGGGTACGAGCAGTACTTC
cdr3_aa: CASSQGPGQGYEQYF

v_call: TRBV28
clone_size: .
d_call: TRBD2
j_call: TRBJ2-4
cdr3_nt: TGTGCCAGCACCCGACTGCGTTCTAGCGGGGGAATCAAAAACATTCAGTACTTC
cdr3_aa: CASTRLRSSGGIKNIQYF

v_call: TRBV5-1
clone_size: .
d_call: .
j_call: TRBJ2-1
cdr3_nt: TGCGCCAGCAGCTTCAAGGGGGAGGCCTACAATGAGCAGTTCTTC
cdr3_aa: CASSFKGEAYNEQFF

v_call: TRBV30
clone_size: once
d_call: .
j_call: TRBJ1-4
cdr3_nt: TGTGCCTGGAGTGTACGGGTAAATGAAAAACTGTTTTTT
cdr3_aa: CAWSVRVNEKLFF

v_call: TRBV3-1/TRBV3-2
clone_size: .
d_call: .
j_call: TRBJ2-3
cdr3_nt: TGTGCCAGCAGCCAAGCTTTCGGCAGCACAGATACGCAGTATTTT
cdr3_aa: CASSQAFGSTDTQYF

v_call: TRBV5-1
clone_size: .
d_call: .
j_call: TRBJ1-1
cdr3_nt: TGCGCCAGCAGCAAGGCATCAATGAACACTGAAGCTTTCTTT
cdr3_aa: CASSKASMNTEAFF

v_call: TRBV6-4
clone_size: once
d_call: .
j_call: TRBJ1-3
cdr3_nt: TGTGCCAGGGACAACGGGTCCTTCTCTGGAAACACCATATATTTT
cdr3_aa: CARDNGSFSGNTIYF

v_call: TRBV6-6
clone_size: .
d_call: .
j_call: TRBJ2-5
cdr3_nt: TGTGCCAGCAGCGTGGTAATACAAGAGACCCAGTACTTC
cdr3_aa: CASSVVIQETQYF

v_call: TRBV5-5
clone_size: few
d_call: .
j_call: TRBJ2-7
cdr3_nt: TGTGCCAGCAGCTGGGGGGCCCATGGCCGATACGAGCAGTACTTC
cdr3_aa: CASSWGAHGRYEQYF

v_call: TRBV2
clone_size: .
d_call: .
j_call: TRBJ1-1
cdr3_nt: TGTGCCACAGAGTTGACGAAAAGGACTTTTATGAACACTGAAGCTTTCTTT
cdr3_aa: CATELTKRTFMNTEAFF